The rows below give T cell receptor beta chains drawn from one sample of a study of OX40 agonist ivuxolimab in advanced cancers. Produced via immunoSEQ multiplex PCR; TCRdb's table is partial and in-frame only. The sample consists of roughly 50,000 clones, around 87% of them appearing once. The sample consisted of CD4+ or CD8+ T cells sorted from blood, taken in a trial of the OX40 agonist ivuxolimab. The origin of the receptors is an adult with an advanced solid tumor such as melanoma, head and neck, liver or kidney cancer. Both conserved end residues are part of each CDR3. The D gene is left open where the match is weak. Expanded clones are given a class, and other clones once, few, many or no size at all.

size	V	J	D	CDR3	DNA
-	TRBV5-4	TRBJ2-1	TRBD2	CASSTSDITYNEQFF	TGTGCCAGCAGCACTAGCGACATCACCTACAATGAGCAGTTCTTC
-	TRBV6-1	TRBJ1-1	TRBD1	CASKGQGAIAEAFF	TGTGCCAGCAAAGGACAGGGGGCTATAGCTGAAGCTTTCTTT
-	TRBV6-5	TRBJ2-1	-	CASLRSGDNEQFF	TGTGCCAGCCTTCGCAGCGGTGACAATGAGCAGTTCTTC
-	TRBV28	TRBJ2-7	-	CASSFPGSSYEQYF	TGTGCCAGCAGTTTCCCCGGGAGCTCCTACGAGCAGTACTTC
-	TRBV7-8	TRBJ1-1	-	CASSQEQGLWNTEAFF	TGTGCCAGCAGCCAGGAACAGGGCTTATGGAACACTGAAGCTTTCTTT
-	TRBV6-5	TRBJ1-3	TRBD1	CATLDRVTGNTIYF	TGTGCCACCCTAGACAGGGTAACTGGAAACACCATATATTTT
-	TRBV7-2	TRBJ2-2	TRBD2	CASNKGLAGGLRTGELFF	TGTGCCAGCAACAAGGGACTAGCGGGGGGGCTTCGCACCGGGGAGCTGTTTTTT
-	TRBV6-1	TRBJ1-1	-	CASSGTGTEAFF	TGTGCCAGCAGTGGCACCGGCACTGAAGCTTTCTTT
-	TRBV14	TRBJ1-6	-	CASSQEGSRKASLSPLHF	TGTGCCAGCAGCCAAGAGGGTTCTCGGAAGGCTTCTCTATCACCCCTCCACTTT
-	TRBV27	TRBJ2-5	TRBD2	CASSYLRAGGVETQYF	TGTGCCAGCAGTTATCTTCGAGCGGGAGGGGTTGAGACCCAGTACTTC
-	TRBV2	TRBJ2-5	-	CASSFTTVETQYF	TGTGCCAGCAGCTTTACGACAGTGGAGACCCAGTACTTC
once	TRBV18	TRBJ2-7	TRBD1	CASSPLQGENEQYF	TGTGCCAGCTCACCACTACAGGGGGAGAACGAGCAGTACTTC
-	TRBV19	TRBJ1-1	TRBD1	CASGQGLNTEAFF	TGTGCCAGTGGACAGGGTCTGAACACTGAAGCTTTCTTT
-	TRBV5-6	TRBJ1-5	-	CASSQGRQPQHF	TGTGCCAGCTCCCAGGGACGACAGCCCCAGCATTTT
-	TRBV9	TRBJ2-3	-	CASSPRTGTDTQYF	TGTGCCAGCAGCCCAAGGACTGGGACAGATACGCAGTATTTT
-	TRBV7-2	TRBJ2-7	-	CASSLGVGPYEQYF	TGTGCCAGCAGCTTAGGGGTAGGGCCCTACGAGCAGTACTTC
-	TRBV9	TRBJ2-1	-	CASSPLGDSSYNEQFF	TGTGCCAGCAGCCCCCTCGGTGACTCCTCCTACAATGAGCAGTTCTTC
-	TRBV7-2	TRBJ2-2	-	CASSLAHYRTNTGELFF	TGTGCCAGCAGCTTAGCGCACTACAGGACGAACACCGGGGAGCTGTTTTTT
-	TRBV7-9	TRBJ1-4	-	CASSKDSRKLFF	TGTGCCAGCAGCAAGGACAGCCGAAAACTGTTTTTT
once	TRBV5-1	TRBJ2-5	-	CASSLARGAQETQYF	TGCGCCAGCAGCTTGGCCAGAGGGGCACAAGAGACCCAGTACTTC
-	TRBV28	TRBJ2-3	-	CASSSGQFTDTQYF	TGTGCCAGCAGTTCCGGACAGTTCACAGATACGCAGTATTTT
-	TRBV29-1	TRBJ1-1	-	CSVERQKNTEAFF	TGCAGCGTTGAAAGGCAGAAGAACACTGAAGCTTTCTTT
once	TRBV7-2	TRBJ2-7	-	CASSLAPTSYYEQYF	TGTGCCAGCAGCTTAGCCCCGACTAGTTATTACGAGCAGTACTTC
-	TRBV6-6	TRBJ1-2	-	CASRRDTNNYGYTF	TGTGCCAGCAGGCGGGACACAAATAACTATGGCTACACCTTC
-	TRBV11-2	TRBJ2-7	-	CASSSTSGLGRNEQYF	TGTGCCAGCAGCTCAACCTCCGGGTTGGGGAGGAACGAGCAGTACTTC
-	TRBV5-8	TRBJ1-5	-	CASSLEGNNQPQHF	TGTGCCAGCAGCTTGGAGGGCAACAATCAGCCCCAGCATTTT
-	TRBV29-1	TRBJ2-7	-	CSVELQGIISYEQYF	TGCAGCGTTGAATTACAGGGTATCATCTCCTACGAGCAGTACTTC
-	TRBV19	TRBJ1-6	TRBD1	CASSTGQGGSYNSPLHF	TGTGCCAGTAGTACCGGACAGGGTGGATCCTATAATTCACCCCTCCACTTT
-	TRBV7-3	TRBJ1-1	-	CASSLSTATEAFF	TGTGCCAGCAGCTTATCGACGGCCACTGAAGCTTTCTTT
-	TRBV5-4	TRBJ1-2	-	CASSLGRGLSYTF	TGTGCCAGCAGCCTTGGCAGGGGCTTGAGCTACACCTTC
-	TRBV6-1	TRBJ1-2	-	CASRNRSYYGYTF	TGTGCCAGCAGAAACAGGTCCTACTATGGCTACACCTTC
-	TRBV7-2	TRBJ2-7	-	CASSVSGPSSYEQYF	TGTGCCAGCAGCGTCTCGGGCCCGTCCTCCTACGAGCAGTACTTC
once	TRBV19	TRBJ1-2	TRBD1	CASSKPDRDGYTF	TGTGCCAGTAGTAAACCGGACAGGGATGGCTACACCTTC
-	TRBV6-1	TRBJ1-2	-	CASRAKVGVNYGYTF	TGTGCCAGCAGAGCGAAGGTAGGGGTCAACTATGGCTACACCTTC
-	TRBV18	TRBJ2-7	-	CASSLSSDRSSYEQYF	TGTGCCAGCTCTCTCTCTAGCGACAGGAGCTCCTACGAGCAGTACTTC
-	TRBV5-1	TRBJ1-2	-	CASSLGQGLYGYTF	TGCGCCAGCAGCTTGGGCCAGGGTCTCTATGGCTACACCTTC
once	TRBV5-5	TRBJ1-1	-	CASSFLLAVSTEAFF	TGTGCCAGCAGCTTCCTATTGGCGGTGAGCACTGAAGCTTTCTTT
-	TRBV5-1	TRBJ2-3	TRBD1	CASSLWGRGLTDTQYF	TGCGCCAGCAGCTTGTGGGGCAGGGGGCTGACAGATACGCAGTATTTT
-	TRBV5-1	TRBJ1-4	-	CASSLLSDCHNEKLFF	TGCGCCAGCAGCTTGTTATCGGACTGCCATAATGAAAAACTGTTTTTT
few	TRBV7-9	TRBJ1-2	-	CASSLAFYGYTF	TGTGCCAGCAGCTTAGCGTTCTATGGCTACACCTTC
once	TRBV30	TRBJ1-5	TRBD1	CAWSVYGQGGRQPQHF	TGTGCCTGGAGTGTATACGGACAGGGCGGGAGGCAGCCCCAGCATTTT
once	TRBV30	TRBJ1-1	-	CAWSADMDTEAFF	TGTGCCTGGAGTGCCGATATGGACACTGAAGCTTTCTTT
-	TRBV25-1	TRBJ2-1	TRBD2	CASSEIPVAGGPYNEQFF	TGTGCCAGCAGTGAAATCCCCGTAGCGGGGGGCCCCTACAATGAGCAGTTCTTC
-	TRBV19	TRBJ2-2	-	CASSTIRVSGNPGELFF	TGTGCCAGTAGTACCATTAGAGTGAGTGGTAATCCCGGGGAGCTGTTTTTT
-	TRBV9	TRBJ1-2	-	CASSVEAGSYGYTF	TGTGCCAGCAGCGTAGAGGCGGGTTCCTATGGCTACACCTTC
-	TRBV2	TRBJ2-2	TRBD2	CASRKSGGLITGELFF	TGTGCCAGCAGAAAAAGCGGGGGCCTCATAACCGGGGAGCTGTTTTTT
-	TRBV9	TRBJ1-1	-	CASSLTGNTEAFF	TGTGCCAGCAGCTTAACAGGGAACACTGAAGCTTTCTTT
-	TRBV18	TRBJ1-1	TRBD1	CASSPTTGQGSTEAFF	TGTGCCAGCTCACCAACTACTGGACAGGGGAGCACTGAAGCTTTCTTT
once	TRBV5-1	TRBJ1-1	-	CASSLLFSVPEAFF	TGCGCCAGCAGCTTGTTATTTTCGGTGCCTGAAGCTTTCTTT
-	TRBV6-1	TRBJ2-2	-	CASTRDRLSTGELFF	TGTGCCAGCACGCGGGACAGATTATCCACCGGGGAGCTGTTTTTT
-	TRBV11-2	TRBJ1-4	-	CASSQMGGNEKLFF	TGTGCCAGCAGCCAAATGGGAGGTAATGAAAAACTGTTTTTT
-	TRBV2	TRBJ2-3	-	CASSERGNTDTQYF	TGTGCCAGCAGTGAACGGGGAAACACAGATACGCAGTATTTT